The 25 T cell receptor beta chains presented below share a single source sample, sequenced in a study of T cell repertoires in cytomegalovirus infection. TCRdb re-called the reads with MiXCR, one entry per CDR3 protein. The table records a few hundred thousand distinct CDR3 sequences, roughly 13% of them present only once. Input material: PBMCs. The receptor source for this set is a human donor in good health (CMV status not recorded). Some clones in this sample may be carry-over from other donors' samples.

With regard to this clonotype: A much larger clonotype is one base distant, so this may be a read error. The rearrangement joins TRBV18 to TRBJ1-6; the D is unclear. CDR3 length: 14 residues. V lost 2 bases and J 4 bases, leaving 6 bases between the germline ends. From germline, CDR1 is KGHSH and CDR2 LQKENI. The CDR3 coding sequence is TGTGCCAGCTCACCAACCCAGTATAATTCACCCCTCCACTTT. Protein: CASSPTQYNSPLHF.

This rearrangement joins TRBV12-3 or TRBV12-4 to TRBJ1-1; TRBD1 aligns across 8 bases. The V and J ends lost 6 bases and 0 bases, in that order; junction bases with no gene match: 3. This CDR3 is built from 14 residues. The CDR3 spells CASRWTGLNTEAFF. In DNA, the CDR3 is TGTGCCAGCAGATGGACAGGGCTGAACACTGAAGCTTTCTTT.

This clonotype was seen ten or more times. The chain recombines TRBV28 with TRBJ1-5, with a tentative D call TRBD1 (5 bases). V lost 4 bases to trimming and J lost 4 bases, with 17 bases between them. This CDR3 has 16 amino acids. Germline loops: CDR1 MDHEN, CDR2 SYDVKM. CDR3 protein: CASSSSGTAKNQPQHF. Written as DNA, the CDR3 is TGTGCCAGCAGTTCCTCGGGGACGGCCAAAAATCAGCCCCAGCATTTT. The whole variable domain, filled in from reference TRBV28 and TRBJ1-5, reads DVKVTQSSRYLVKRTGEKVFLECVQDMDHENMFWYRQDPGLGLRLIYFSYDVKMKEKGDIPEGYSVSREKKERFSLILESASTNQTSMYLCASSSSGTAKNQPQHFGDGTRLSIL.

This clonotype has only a few counts. J is TRBJ2-7 and V is TRBV28; D possibly corresponds to TRBD2 (5 bases). CDR1 is MDHEN and CDR2 is SYDVKM in the germline V gene. With 3 bases removed from V and 0 bases from J, the gap between germline ends came to 6 bases. CDR3 length: 13 amino acids. The DNA for the CDR3 is TGTGCCAGCAGTTTTGGGAGCTCCTACGAGCAGTACTTC. It is translated as CASSFGSSYEQYF.

This clonotype has just a few counts. The CDR3 DNA sequence: TGTGCCAGCAGTTCAGGGACCATCACAGATACGCAGTATTTT. Translation: CASSSGTITDTQYF. The chain joins TRBV5-6 to TRBJ2-3; possibly TRBD1 or TRBD2 for D (5 bases each). CDR3 length: 14 amino acids. Trimming shortened V by 5 bases and J by 2 bases, and 12 bases separated the two germline ends. From germline, CDR1 is SGHDT and CDR2 YYEEEE. Looking up the rest from reference TRBV5-6 and TRBJ2-3 gives the full variable domain: DAGVTQSPTHLIKTRGQQVTLRCSPKSGHDTVSWYQQALGQGPQFIFQYYEEEERQRGNFPDRFSGHQFPNYSSELNVNALLLGDSALYLCASSSGTITDTQYFGPGTRLTVL.

The sample holds many counts of this clonotype. The chain combines TRBV12-5 with TRBJ2-7; possible D gene TRBD2, 6 bases. The V and J ends lost 6 bases and 2 bases respectively, with 14 bases between them. This CDR3 region has 14 residues. Germline-derived CDR1 and CDR2 are LGHNT and FRNRAP. DNA of the CDR3: TGTGCTAGTGGCCTCGGAGGGGCGGCCTACGAGCAGTACTTC. Translating it yields CASGLGGAAYEQYF.

This clonotype is medium-sized by share. V and J are TRBV7-2 and TRBJ1-4; 9 bases are a match to TRBD1. V was pared by 4 bases and J by 8 bases, with 8 bases of the junction left unmatched. The CDR3 has 15 amino acids. Germline V gene data show CDR1 as SGHTA and CDR2 as FQGNSA. CDR3 nucleotides: TGTGCCAGCAGCTCGCCACAGGGGGCGAGGGAAAAACTGTTTTTT. It encodes CASSSPQGAREKLFF.

This clonotype has a handful of counts. This chain joins TRBV20-1 and TRBJ2-7; 7 positions agree with TRBD2. V dropped 4 bases and J dropped 3; count of bases not matched to a gene: 12. Germline CDR1 is DFQATT and CDR2 is SNEGSKA (reference sequence). The CDR3 is 15 amino acids. CDR3 bases: TGCAGTGCTATAAGTTATCTCAGCGGGGTCTACGAGCAGTACTTC. As protein: CSAISYLSGVYEQYF.

In its sample, this clonotype was seen many times. V and J are TRBV7-9 and TRBJ2-5; 7 nucleotides agree with TRBD2. V lost 5 bases to trimming and J lost 5 bases; unmatched junction nucleotides: 14. The CDR3 loop spans 16 amino acids. Germline V gene sequence: CDR1 SEHNR, CDR2 FQNEAQ (reference sequence). Written as DNA, the CDR3 is TGTGCCAGCAGCCCCGCTAGCGGAGCGGCGCGGGAGACCCAGTACTTC. It encodes CASSPASGAARETQYF.

This clonotype was detected many times. V usage is TRBV7-2 and J usage is TRBJ2-7, with D hard to call. The CDR3 length is 13 residues. Between the trimmed V and J ends, which lost 1 base and 12 bases, there was a span of 16 bases. In germline, CDR1 is SGHTA, CDR2 FQGNSA. The CDR3 is CASSLEIVAPGYF. DNA of the CDR3: TGTGCCAGCAGCTTAGAGATAGTGGCGCCGGGGTACTTC. Supplemented by reference TRBV7-2 and TRBJ2-7, the full variable domain reads GAGVSQSPSNKVTEKGKDVELRCDPISGHTALYWYRQSLGQGLEFLIYFQGNSAPDKSGLPSDRFSAERTGGSVSTLTIQRTQQEDSAVYLCASSLEIVAPGYFGPGTRLTVT.

Many counts were recorded for this clonotype. The chain carries TRBV7-2 and TRBJ2-1, with D hard to call. This CDR3 is 15 amino acids long. Germline V lookup: CDR1 SGHTA, CDR2 FQGNSA. The V and J ends lost 3 bases and 0 bases respectively, with 9 bases between them. In DNA, the CDR3 is TGTGCCAGCAGCTTGACGGAAAGCTCCTACAATGAGCAGTTCTTC. Its translation is CASSLTESSYNEQFF.

The gene calls are TRBV6-8 and TRBJ2-2, with no clear D. V was cut by 0 bases and J by 2 bases, with 4 bases left in between. Per the germline V gene, CDR1 is MNHGY and CDR2 is SAAAGT. The CDR3 runs to 14 residues. The CDR3 coding sequence is TGTGCCAGCAGTTACTCTCTTAACACCGGGGAGCTGTTTTTT. Translated, it gives CASSYSLNTGELFF.

This clonotype was detected many times. CDR3 in amino acids: CASSYSRLRAAQGNEQFF. As DNA, the CDR3 is TGTGCCAGCAGTTACAGTCGGTTACGGGCCGCCCAGGGGAATGAGCAGTTCTTC. V usage is TRBV6-2 or TRBV6-3 and J usage is TRBJ2-1; maybe TRBD1 (6 bases). Trimming took 2 bases from V and 7 from J, leaving 24 bases between them. CDR1 and CDR2 from the germline V gene are MNHEY and SVGEGT. CDR3 length: 18 residues.

This clonotype was seen many times. The chain joins TRBV4-1 to TRBJ1-5, with TRBD1 identical over 7 bases. CDR3 length: 18 residues. The J segment lost 3 bases and the V segment lost 3 bases, leaving 14 bases of the junction unmatched. From germline, CDR1 is MGHRA and CDR2 YSYEKL. The CDR3 loop is CASSQVATGTADNQPQHF. The CDR3, as DNA: TGCGCCAGCAGCCAGGTAGCTACTGGGACAGCCGACAATCAGCCCCAGCATTTT.

The CDR3: CASSLRAGLASELFF. In DNA form, the CDR3 reads TGTGCCAGCAGCCTCAGGGCGGGGCTAGCATCGGAGCTGTTTTTT. V usage is TRBV11-1 and J usage is TRBJ2-2, with a weak D call TRBD2 (6 bases). Trimming cost V 5 bases and J 10 bases, with 20 bases left between them. This CDR3 has 15 residues. Germline-derived CDR1 and CDR2 are SGHAT and FQDESV (reference sequence).

The chain has TRBV10-3 and TRBJ1-1; D gene uncertain. The CDR3 is 13 residues long. Trimming cost V 6 bases and J 0 bases, with 8 bases left between them. The germline CDR1 and CDR2 sequences are ENHRY and SYGVKD. CDR3 nucleotides: TGTGCCATCAGCGATGTCATGAACACTGAAGCTTTCTTT. This sequence encodes CAISDVMNTEAFF.

This clonotype occurred many times. The gene calls are TRBV7-2 and TRBJ2-3; 10 bases agree with TRBD2. This CDR3 spans 15 amino acids. Trimming at V came to 2 bases and at J to 7 bases, leaving 6 bases not matched to a gene. CDR1 and CDR2 (germline): SGHTA, FQGNSA. This CDR3 is CASSLTAGGPNTQYF. The DNA for the CDR3 is TGTGCCAGCAGCTTAACAGCGGGAGGGCCAAATACGCAGTATTTT.

This clonotype was counted only a few times. The chain joins TRBV2 to TRBJ2-1; 12 bases are shared with TRBD2. Trimming took 5 bases from V and 8 from J; bases not matched to a gene: 10. The CDR3 loop spans 16 amino acids. CDR1 and CDR2 from the germline V gene are SNHLY and FYNNEI. Here the CDR3 reads CASSSATSGRTHEQFF. For the CDR3, the DNA is TGTGCCAGCAGTTCCGCGACTAGCGGGAGAACCCATGAGCAGTTCTTC.

This clonotype was detected ten times or more. The rearrangement joins TRBV7-2 to TRBJ2-5; 10 bases map to TRBD2. The germline V gene has CDR1 SGHTA and CDR2 FQGNSA. CDR3 length equals 14 residues. Trimming took 5 bases from V and 4 from J; bases not matched to a gene: 4. The CDR3 DNA is TGTGCCAGCAGCCACCCTAGCGGGAGAGAGACCCAGTACTTC. This codes for CASSHPSGRETQYF.

This clonotype was counted a few times. The chain combines TRBV20-1 with TRBJ1-2; D uncertain. The germline V and J ends were trimmed by 4 bases and 5 bases, with 11 bases remaining between them. The V gene's germline CDR1 is DFQATT and CDR2 SNEGSKA (reference sequence). The CDR3 is made up of 12 amino acids. The CDR3 DNA reads TGCAGTGCTAATACAGATTCATATGGCTACACCTTC. It codes for CSANTDSYGYTF.

This clonotype was seen more than once but under ten times. The rearrangement uses TRBV10-3 and TRBJ2-1; D gene unclear. This CDR3 has 14 amino acids. Looked up from germline, CDR1 is ENHRY and CDR2 is SYGVKD. Trimming took off 10 bases at V and 4 bases at J, with 17 bases between the two ends. CDR3 in DNA: TGTGCCACCACTTCAGACGGAGCGTACAATGAGCAGTTCTTC. It translates to CATTSDGAYNEQFF.

The table lists this clonotype with a few counts. The rearrangement uses TRBV29-1 and TRBJ2-7; D is possibly TRBD1 (5 bases). CDR1 is SQVTM and CDR2 is ANQGSEA in the germline V gene. The CDR3 loop spans 12 amino acids. Trimming cost V 6 bases and J 3 bases, with 12 bases left between them. For the CDR3, the DNA is TGCAGCGTGGCAGGGTATGGCTACGAGCAGTACTTC. It is translated as CSVAGYGYEQYF.

This clonotype was seen a handful of times. The CDR3 DNA reads TGTGCCAGCAGCAAGGGGGTAGGAACTGAAGCTTTCTTT. It specifies CASSKGVGTEAFF. This sequence joins TRBV7-3 and TRBJ1-1; D possibly corresponds to TRBD1 (6 bases). CDR1 is SGHTA and CDR2 is FQGTGA in the germline V gene. The CDR3 has 13 residues. V lost 5 bases and J lost 5, with 12 bases in between.

This clonotype was picked up many times. The rearrangement joins TRBV5-5 to TRBJ2-4; the match to TRBD1 covers 11 bases. J lost 8 bases, V lost 4 bases, and 8 bases had no gene match. The CDR3 is made up of 15 amino acids. Germline V gives CDR1 SGHKS, CDR2 YYEKEE (reference sequence). The CDR3: CASSLLDRGRDIQYF. CDR3 DNA: TGTGCCAGCAGCCTCCTGGACAGGGGGCGTGACATTCAGTACTTC.

Ten or more counts support this clonotype. The rearrangement links TRBV7-2 to TRBJ2-7; TRBD2 might be the D (6 bases). The germline gives CDR1 SGHTA, CDR2 FQGNSA. Trimming pared 3 bases from V and 2 bases from J, leaving 11 bases between. The CDR3 is 14 amino acids. This CDR3 reads CASSFAGIAYEQYF. The CDR3 DNA sequence: TGTGCCAGCAGCTTCGCGGGAATTGCCTACGAGCAGTACTTC.